These 16 T cell receptor beta chains were all obtained from the same sample, sequenced in a study of regulatory T cells in long-lasting Graves disease. Time point of the sample: newly diagnosed GD, antithyroid drugs for less than 3 months. Extracted RNA from PBMCs served as the source of the TCR library. Construction of TCR beta libraries relied on iRepertoire HTBI primers and on Arm-PCR targeting CDR3 regions. TCRdb passed the multiplex PCR reads through MiXCR, listing each CDR3 protein once. The data contain some 250,000 distinct CDR3 sequences, around 20% of them singletons. Sample: peripheral blood mononuclear cells (PBMCs), taken at new diagnosis, from a patient treated with antithyroid drugs. These receptors originate from a female donor with Graves disease.

At least ten counts were recorded for this clonotype. V usage is TRBV11-2 and J usage is TRBJ2-5; the D is unclear. The CDR3 is made up of 12 amino acids. CDR1 and CDR2 (germline): SGHAT, FQNNGV. Trimming left V 3 bases short and J 4 bases short, with 6 bases between. CDR3 nucleotides: TGTGCCAGCAGCTTGATCAGAGAGACCCAGTACTTC. Amino acid sequence: CASSLIRETQYF.

This clonotype was counted ten times or more. V and J are TRBV11-2 and TRBJ2-7; the D gene is possibly TRBD1 (5 bases). CDR1 SGHAT and CDR2 FQNNGV come from the germline V gene. V lost 5 bases, J lost 4 bases, and 15 bases lay in between. CDR3 length: 14 residues. DNA for the CDR3: TGTGCCAGCAGCCCCCCCGACAGAAGATACGAGCAGTACTTC. Its translation is CASSPPDRRYEQYF.

This clonotype was picked up many times. The chain is built from TRBV20-1 and TRBJ2-3; 8 bases are shared with TRBD1. Looked up from germline, CDR1 is DFQATT and CDR2 is SNEGSKA (reference sequence). CDR3 size: 13 residues. The V segment lost 5 bases and the J segment 3 bases; nucleotides outside the gene matches: 4. CDR3 loop: CSADRQGTDTQYF. For the CDR3, the DNA is TGCAGTGCTGATCGACAGGGGACAGATACGCAGTATTTT.

The V call is TRBV7-2, the J call TRBJ1-6; D unclear. CDR3 length equals 14 residues. Looked up from germline, CDR1 is SGHTA and CDR2 is FQGNSA. Trimming cost V 7 bases and J 0 bases, with 7 bases left between them. DNA for the CDR3: TGTGCCAGCAAACGGAGCTCCTATAATTCACCCCTCCACTTT. Its translation is CASKRSSYNSPLHF. Filled out from reference TRBV7-2 and TRBJ1-6, the complete variable domain reads GAGVSQSPSNKVTEKGKDVELRCDPISGHTALYWYRQSLGQGLEFLIYFQGNSAPDKSGLPSDRFSAERTGGSVSTLTIQRTQQEDSAVYLCASKRSSYNSPLHFGNGTRLTVT.

This clonotype was seen many times. The rearrangement uses TRBV20-1 and TRBJ2-1, with 7 bases lining up with TRBD1. Germline CDR1 DFQATT, CDR2 SNEGSKA (reference sequence). Trimming at V came to 4 bases and at J to 7 bases, leaving 10 bases not matched to a gene. The CDR3 extends over 14 amino acids. The CDR3 is CSATFGTAGNEQFF. The CDR3 DNA is TGCAGTGCTACCTTTGGGACAGCCGGGAATGAGCAGTTCTTC.

At least ten counts were recorded for this clonotype. The rearrangement joins TRBV5-1 to TRBJ2-7, with TRBD1 identical over 7 bases. The junction had 5 bases not matched to a gene; V was cut back by 4 bases and J by 1 base. CDR3 length: 14 amino acids. Germline V gene data show CDR1 as SGHRS and CDR2 as YFSETQ. The chain's CDR3 is CASSRTGPSYEQYF. The CDR3 DNA reads TGCGCCAGCAGCCGGACAGGTCCGTCCTACGAGCAGTACTTC.

This clonotype was counted only a few times. This sequence joins TRBV20-1 and TRBJ2-7, with D perhaps matching TRBD1 or TRBD2 (5 bases each). Trimming cost V 5 bases and J 0 bases, with 11 bases left between them. The CDR3 contains 13 residues. Germline CDR1 and CDR2: DFQATT and SNEGSKA (reference sequence). In DNA form, the CDR3 reads TGCAGTGCTGCTCCGGGGCACTCCTACGAGCAGTACTTC. Protein product: CSAAPGHSYEQYF.

This clonotype was counted at least ten times. The chain uses TRBV24-1 and TRBJ2-3, with 11 nucleotides matching TRBD2. In germline, CDR1 is KGHDR, CDR2 SFDVKD. With V trimmed by 1 base and J by 6 bases, 11 bases remained unmatched. This CDR3 is 18 amino acids long. CDR3 sequence: CATSDFPQSLAGVDTQYF. The CDR3 region has the DNA TGTGCCACCAGTGATTTTCCACAATCACTAGCGGGGGTCGATACGCAGTATTTT.

This clonotype has more than one count but fewer than ten. This chain joins TRBV25-1 and TRBJ1-2; D possibly corresponds to TRBD1 (5 bases). Germline loops: CDR1 MGHDK, CDR2 SYGVNS. Trimming removed 5 bases from V and 7 bases from J, with 14 bases in between. CDR3 length: 13 amino acids. The CDR3 bases are TGTGCCAGCAGTCAACCTGACAGACTTGGCTACACCTTC. It translates to CASSQPDRLGYTF.

In its sample, this clonotype was seen many times. V is TRBV6-2 or TRBV6-3 and J is TRBJ2-3, with a possible D match to TRBD1 (5 bases). The CDR3 contains 13 residues. The germline CDR1 and CDR2 sequences are MNHEY and SVGEGT. Trimming removed 6 bases from V and 6 bases from J, with 13 bases in between. CDR3 in amino acids: CASRTQGFDTQYF. The CDR3 nucleotides read TGTGCCAGCAGAACCCAGGGTTTCGATACGCAGTATTTT.

The chain couples TRBV10-2 to TRBJ2-1; 7 bases are shared with TRBD2. CDR1 and CDR2 from the germline V gene are WSHSY and SAAADI. CDR3 size: 13 residues. J lost 2 bases, V lost 8 bases, and 3 bases had no gene match. This CDR3 is CASCRGAYNEQFF. CDR3 sequence (DNA): TGCGCCAGCTGCCGGGGGGCCTACAATGAGCAGTTCTTC.

Regarding this clonotype: Just one base apart from a much larger clone, this may be a read error. The chain joins TRBV20-1 to TRBJ2-1, with 12 positions matching TRBD2. The CDR3 consists of 15 residues. The trim removed 4 bases at V and 10 bases at J, leaving 11 bases unmatched. Germline CDR1 DFQATT, CDR2 SNEGSKA (reference sequence). As DNA, the CDR3 is TGCAGTGCTACCCATGGACTAGCGGGAAACGTCGAGCAGTTCTTC. Translation: CSATHGLAGNVEQFF.

On this clonotype: A much larger clone is a single base away; this may be a read error. CDR3 nucleotide sequence: TGTGCCAGCAGTTGCCGCCCAGGACGCGTCGACGGTTATGGCTACACCTTC. It encodes CASSCRPGRVDGYGYTF. V and J are TRBV6-9 and TRBJ1-2; D is uncertain. This CDR3 is built from 17 residues. V lost 4 bases, J lost 5 bases, and 23 bases lay in between. Germline CDR1 MNHGY, CDR2 SVAAGI.

In this sample, this clonotype turned up once. One base away lies a much larger clone, so this may be a sequencing read error. The gene calls are TRBV7-3 and TRBJ2-4; 7 bases are shared with TRBD2. The CDR3 is 13 amino acids. After removal of 3 bases from V and 9 bases from J, the junction contained 5 bases not matched to a gene. Germline V gene sequence: CDR1 SGHTA, CDR2 FQGTGA. The CDR3 region is CASSLGGGGIQYF. DNA of the CDR3: TGTGCCAGCAGCTTGGGGGGGGGGGGCATTCAGTACTTC.

At least ten counts were recorded for this clonotype. This chain uses TRBV5-1 with TRBJ2-1; 7 bases are a match to TRBD1. This CDR3 has 13 residues. The J segment lost 9 bases and the V segment lost 10 bases, leaving 13 bases of the junction unmatched. Germline CDR1 is SGHRS and CDR2 is YFSETQ. As DNA, the CDR3 is TGCGCCTCCGGGGCAGGGGGTATTGGTGAGCAGTTCTTC. It encodes CASGAGGIGEQFF.

CDR3 region: CSARATGPGQPQHF. The DNA of the CDR3 is TGCAGTGCTAGAGCTACAGGTCCCGGTCAGCCCCAGCATTTT. The genes are TRBV20-1 and TRBJ1-5; the D gene is possibly TRBD1 (5 bases). CDR3 size: 14 residues. The V gene lost 1 base and the J gene lost 6 bases, with 13 bases spanning the gap. Germline values: CDR1 DFQATT, CDR2 SNEGSKA (reference sequence).